Included here is one T cell receptor beta chain sequence, with context. The antigen it binds to is not known. No qualities accompany the bases; no much larger clone lies one base away. These data come from a study of graft-versus-host responses after intestinal transplantation (dated by TCRdb to about 2021). In the study overall: The transplants that recipients received were multivisceral, liver-intestinal, or isolated intestinal. Every recipient was given anti-thymocyte globulin induction, followed by around three years of maintenance tacrolimus and steroids. To identify alloreactive clones, pre-transplant mixed lymphocyte reaction products were sequenced and compared with unstimulated pre-transplant donor and recipient T cells. A cohort of under 30 intestinal transplant recipients, including one retransplant, was enrolled, and a few patients lacking pretransplant specimens were excluded. A peak of at least 4% donor T cells among recipient peripheral blood mononuclear cells was the definition used for donor T cell macrochimerism. Rather than being sequenced by the commercial service, samples from a few later patients were sequenced in-house on an Illumina MiSeq and processed with MiXCR. After intestinal transplantation, graft-versus-host and host-versus-graft alloreactive T cell clones in the graft, circulation and bone marrow were tracked using bulk TCR-beta CDR3 sequencing.

Read against the paper, the sample's time point label means: cells obtained before transplantation from donor or recipient. CD3+CD4+ and CD3+CD8+ populations were FACS-sorted from unstimulated pre-transplant donor and recipient cells taken from spleen or lymph nodes. The library was prepared using the immunoSEQ multiplex PCR assay. In most patients, genomic DNA was isolated using the Qiagen DNeasy Blood and Tissue Kit and sent frozen to Adaptive Biotechnologies for TCR sequencing. For most patients, genomic DNA was subjected to high-throughput TCR-beta CDR3 sequencing by Adaptive Biotechnologies. In the authors' own workflow: TCR sequencing data for around 20 patients were retrieved from Adaptive's ImmunoSEQ software; a few other patients were processed with MiXCR and VDJtools. To correct CD4 versus CD8 sorting errors, sequences present in both subsets at a frequency ratio below 5:1 were removed. CDR3 nucleotide sequences shared by donor and recipient were removed because the origin of these sequences could not be assigned. Alloreactive clones required at least 2-fold expansion over unstimulated cells and minimum CFSE-low frequency of 0.002% (template counts) or 0.001% (read counts). Clones detected in sequenced pre-transplant spleen, lymph node, or MLR CFSE-low populations of the donor or recipient were defined as mappable. The cumulative frequency of alloreactive clones was calculated as a percentage of all sequences, weighted by copy number. TCRdb re-hosts the immuneACCESS table, in-frame sequences only. Its copies lack some clones; in the studies checked, an unresolved V gene accounts for under half of them, and the cause for the rest is not known. The DNA was the basis for D and trimming; V, J and clone size are from that table. Across this sample there are more than 95,000 clones, with roughly 87% seen only once. The ten top clones hold approximately 1% of the sample.

General study outcomes and caveats: GvH clones were found in recipient bone marrow, and some of the GvH clones appeared earlier in ileal mucosa or blood, which is consistent with an intestinal mucosal origin. Conclusions were limited by the relatively low number and heterogeneity of intestinal transplant patients. Peak levels of circulating GvH clones were associated with declines in HvG clones early after transplant. Patients with donor T cell macrochimerism had high GvH to HvG T cell clonal ratios in their allografts.

This clonotype was obtained from a human donor who received an intestinal transplant. The material was unstimulated CD4+ T cells sorted from spleen or lymph node cells, obtained before intestinal transplant.

The DNA sequence reads TGTGCCAGCAGCTTGGCCAGGGCAGGCGAGCAGTACTTC. This is translated as CASSLARAGEQYF. The rearrangement joined TRBV5-6 to TRBJ2-7, with TRBD1 tentatively as D gene (5 bases match). The CDR3 sequence holds 13 residues, the cysteine and phenylalanine included. The DNA shown is the 39-base CDR3, in frame from base 1. According to the germline V gene, CDR1 reads SGHDT and CDR2 reads YYEEEE. The trim is 0 bases for V and 6 bases for J, with a gap of 10 bases between the germline ends.